The 28 T cell receptor beta chains presented below share a single source sample, sequenced in a study of cytomegalovirus exposure and HLA in healthy donors. The PCR made use of 60 Vbeta and 13 Jbeta primers. Sequencing used immunoSEQ multiplex PCR; TCRdb keeps in-frame clones, though not all of them. Its table records 170,000 or so clones. Sequencing was done on a sample of PBMCs. These receptors all stem from a man aged 30-40 years in good health and CMV-seronegative.

This sequence joins TRBV28 and TRBJ2-5; 8 bases match TRBD1. The CDR3 contains 16 residues. Trimming removed 7 bases from V and 5 bases from J; junction bases left unmatched: 15. The germline gives CDR1 MDHEN, CDR2 SYDVKM. CDR3 in DNA: TGTGCCAGCAAAAAGACAGGGGCGGGTTCTATGGAGACCCAGTACTTC. The encoded protein is CASKKTGAGSMETQYF.

The rearrangement joins TRBV7-7 to TRBJ2-3; 9 nucleotides match TRBD2. This CDR3 has 17 amino acids. Germline lookup yields CDR1 SSHAT and CDR2 FNYEAQ (reference sequence). Trimming at V came to 3 bases and at J to 4 bases, leaving 11 bases not matched to a gene. The CDR3 DNA reads TGTGCCAGCAGCTTGGGGAGAGGTGGCGGGGGGGCAGATACGCAGTATTTT. Translated: CASSLGRGGGGADTQYF.

The chain carries TRBV5-1 and TRBJ1-3, with D unresolved. Per germline, CDR1 SGHRS and CDR2 YFSETQ. CDR3 length: 15 residues. Trimming removed 0 bases at V and 4 bases at J, with 11 bases between. Here the CDR3 DNA reads TGCGCCAGCAGCTTGGATGGGCCGGGGGGAAACACCATATATTTT. Translating gives CASSLDGPGGNTIYF. Full variable domain (rest looked up from reference TRBV5-1 and TRBJ1-3): KAGVTQTPRYLIKTRGQQVTLSCSPISGHRSVSWYQQTPGQGLQFLFEYFSETQRNKGNFPGRFSGRQFSNSRSEMNVSTLELGDSALYLCASSLDGPGGNTIYFGEGSWLTVV.

The chain recombines TRBV19 with TRBJ2-5; D is perhaps TRBD1 (5 bases). There are 13 residues in the CDR3. V lost 3 bases and J lost 2, with 7 bases in between. CDR1 is LNHDA and CDR2 is SQIVND in the germline V gene (reference sequence). CDR3 residues: CASSMTEQETQYF. As DNA, the CDR3 is TGTGCCAGTAGTATGACAGAACAAGAGACCCAGTACTTC.

V and J are TRBV7-2 and TRBJ2-2; TRBD2 aligns across 7 bases. The CDR3 sequence is 16 residues long. Germline-derived CDR1 and CDR2 are SGHTA and FQGNSA. Trimming cost V 0 bases and J 6 bases; bases outside gene matches: 7. DNA for the CDR3: TGTGCCAGCAGCTTAGCGCGGACTAGTGTGGCCGGGGAGCTGTTTTTT. Translating it yields CASSLARTSVAGELFF.

J is TRBJ1-1 and V is TRBV6-5; TRBD1 matches 11 bases. Per the germline V gene, CDR1 is MNHEY and CDR2 is SVGAGI. V gave up 4 bases and J gave up 3 bases; unmatched junction bases: 7. CDR3 length: 16 residues. The CDR3 loop reads CASSSSPGQGDTEAFF. Written as DNA, the CDR3 is TGTGCCAGCAGTTCCTCCCCGGGACAGGGGGACACTGAAGCTTTCTTT.

The V call is TRBV4-1, the J call TRBJ2-5; TRBD1 agrees at 10 bases. Per germline, CDR1 MGHRA and CDR2 YSYEKL. The CDR3 is made up of 16 amino acids. The junction had 7 bases not matched to a gene; V was cut back by 1 base and J by 5 bases. The CDR3 nucleotides read TGCGCCAGCAGCCAAGGCCGACAGGGGGCGGGGGAGACCCAGTACTTC. Amino acids: CASSQGRQGAGETQYF.

The V call is TRBV28, the J call TRBJ1-2; perhaps TRBD1 as D (6 bases). V lost 6 bases and J 5 bases, leaving 13 bases between the germline ends. In germline, CDR1 is MDHEN, CDR2 SYDVKM. The CDR3 covers 13 residues. CDR3 sequence reads: CASRWTAGYGYTF. In DNA, the CDR3 is TGTGCCAGCAGGTGGACAGCCGGGTATGGCTACACCTTC.

The chain is built from TRBV10-3 and TRBJ2-7; 8 positions agree with TRBD2. Germline trimming cut 8 bases from V and 5 bases from J; bases unmatched to any gene: 8. Germline assignment: CDR1 ENHRY and CDR2 SYGVKD. CDR3 size: 13 residues. The CDR3 sequence is CAIQAGEVDEQYF. The CDR3 DNA follows: TGTGCCATCCAAGCGGGAGAAGTGGACGAGCAGTACTTC.

This chain connects TRBV27 to TRBJ2-7; TRBD1 matches 11 bases. CDR3 size: 14 residues. V lost 5 bases, J lost 9 bases, and 9 bases stayed unmatched. Germline V gives CDR1 MNHEY, CDR2 SMNVEV (reference sequence). CDR3 sequence reads: CASSPGDRGTAQYF. CDR3 coding DNA: TGTGCCAGCAGTCCGGGGGACAGGGGGACGGCGCAGTACTTC.

The chain carries TRBV14 and TRBJ1-1; D is undetermined. V gave up 2 bases and J gave up 0 bases, with 10 bases separating them. The CDR3 spans 15 residues. Germline-derived CDR1 and CDR2 are SGHDN and FVKESK. CDR3 sequence (DNA): TGTGCCAGCAGCCAACCGGAGAAAATGAACACTGAAGCTTTCTTT. Translating gives CASSQPEKMNTEAFF.

The genes are TRBV6-5 and TRBJ1-1; 7 bases align to TRBD1. Germline V gene lookup returns CDR1 MNHEY and CDR2 SVGAGI. With 8 bases clipped from V and 1 base from J, the junction kept 4 bases outside the gene matches. The CDR3 runs 13 residues. The CDR3 coding sequence is TGTGCCAGCTGCCGGGACAGGAACACTGAAGCTTTCTTT. This encodes CASCRDRNTEAFF.

The chain carries TRBV25-1 and TRBJ1-1; 10 bases align to TRBD1. CDR3 length: 14 amino acids. V dropped 6 bases and J dropped 1; count of bases not matched to a gene: 2. The germline V gene encodes CDR1 MGHDK and CDR2 SYGVNS. In DNA, the CDR3 is TGTGCCAGCAGGACAGGGGGCAAGAACACTGAAGCTTTCTTT. Encoded protein: CASRTGGKNTEAFF. Complete variable domain (other parts from reference TRBV25-1 and TRBJ1-1): EADIYQTPRYLVIGTGKKITLECSQTMGHDKMYWYQQDPGMELHLIHYSYGVNSTEKGDLSSESTVSRIRTEHFPLTLESARPSHTSQYLCASRTGGKNTEAFFGQGTRLTVV.

J is TRBJ2-7 and V is TRBV6-1, with 11 bases aligning to TRBD1. J lost 3 bases, V lost 3 bases, and 19 bases had no gene match. There are 20 residues in the CDR3. The germline gives CDR1 MNHNS, CDR2 SASEGT. CDR3 sequence (DNA): TGTGCCAGCAGTGACCCGTGGGACAGGGGGATCCCGACGCTAAACTACGAGCAGTACTTC. This sequence encodes CASSDPWDRGIPTLNYEQYF.

The chain joins TRBV7-9 to TRBJ1-1; no reliable D call. Germline lookup yields CDR1 SEHNR and CDR2 FQNEAQ (reference sequence). V was shortened by 5 bases and J by 4 bases, with 11 bases between the two germline ends. The CDR3 runs 13 residues. The CDR3 here is CASSPPVFTEAFF. DNA of the CDR3: TGTGCCAGCAGCCCCCCCGTTTTCACTGAAGCTTTCTTT.

The V and J genes are TRBV29-1 and TRBJ1-2, with D unclear. Trimming stripped 7 bases from V and 6 bases from J, with 6 bases between. Germline V lookup: CDR1 SQVTM, CDR2 ANQGSEA. The CDR3 spans 9 residues. The CDR3 DNA reads as TGCAGCGCTGGAGATGGCTACACCTTC. This gives the protein CSAGDGYTF. The variable domain in full, with the rest retrieved from reference TRBV29-1 and TRBJ1-2, is SAVISQKPSRDICQRGTSLTIQCQVDSQVTMMFWYRQQPGQSLTLIATANQGSEATYESGFVIDKFPISRPNLTFSTLTVSNMSPEDSSIYLCSAGDGYTFGSGTRLTVV.

This sequence joins TRBV29-1 and TRBJ2-7; D may be TRBD1 (5 bases). The CDR3 totals 13 residues. Germline CDR1 is SQVTM and CDR2 is ANQGSEA. Trimming removed 4 bases from V and 0 bases from J, with 10 bases in between. CDR3: CSVGTHSSYEQYF. The CDR3 coding sequence is TGCAGCGTTGGGACACATAGCTCCTACGAGCAGTACTTC.

The genes are TRBV9 and TRBJ2-7; 14 bases are shared with TRBD2. The V and J ends lost 4 bases and 4 bases, in that order; junction bases with no gene match: 4. The CDR3 has 15 amino acids. CDR1 SGDLS and CDR2 YYNGEE come from the germline V gene. The CDR3, as DNA: TGTGCCAGCAGCCTTGGGACTAGCGGGGGATACGAGCAGTACTTC. Protein: CASSLGTSGGYEQYF.

The chain links TRBV5-4 to TRBJ1-1; 7 bases are shared with TRBD1. Trimming cost V 5 bases and J 0 bases; bases outside gene matches: 4. CDR3 length equals 14 residues. Germline-derived CDR1 and CDR2 are SGHNT and YYREEE (reference sequence). The CDR3 region has the DNA TGTGCCAGCAGTACCGGGACAGTGAACACTGAAGCTTTCTTT. It specifies CASSTGTVNTEAFF.

The chain has TRBV5-1 and TRBJ1-5; 9 bases map to TRBD1. J lost 2 bases, V lost 1 base, and 1 base had no gene match. Germline V gene lookup returns CDR1 SGHRS and CDR2 YFSETQ. The CDR3 consists of 15 residues. The CDR3 DNA reads TGCGCCAGCAGCTTGACAGGGGGCGGCAATCAGCCCCAGCATTTT. It codes for CASSLTGGGNQPQHF. Drawing the rest from reference TRBV5-1 and TRBJ1-5, the complete variable domain is KAGVTQTPRYLIKTRGQQVTLSCSPISGHRSVSWYQQTPGQGLQFLFEYFSETQRNKGNFPGRFSGRQFSNSRSEMNVSTLELGDSALYLCASSLTGGGNQPQHFGDGTRLSIL.

The chain combines TRBV7-8 with TRBJ1-2, with TRBD1 as a possible D gene (5 bases). The CDR3 is 15 amino acids. With 4 bases removed from V and 0 bases from J, the gap between germline ends came to 12 bases. Germline V gene sequence: CDR1 SGHVS, CDR2 FQNEAQ. The CDR3 region is CASSSRQNTNYGYTF. CDR3 bases: TGTGCCAGCAGCTCCCGACAGAATACTAACTATGGCTACACCTTC.

The rearrangement links TRBV19 to TRBJ1-5; D gene unclear. The CDR3 loop spans 13 amino acids. Germline assignment: CDR1 LNHDA and CDR2 SQIVND (reference sequence). V was clipped by 8 bases and J by 6 bases, with 14 bases between them. CDR3 amino acids: CASRRTESQPQHF. The CDR3 nucleotides read TGTGCCAGTCGAAGAACTGAAAGTCAGCCCCAGCATTTT.

This chain connects TRBV25-1 to TRBJ2-3; D not resolved. V lost 1 base, J lost 2 bases, and 7 bases lay in between. The CDR3 contains 14 residues. Germline CDR1 MGHDK, CDR2 SYGVNS. The CDR3 sequence: CASSELQNTDTQYF. The CDR3 DNA reads as TGTGCCAGCAGTGAATTACAGAACACAGATACGCAGTATTTT.

The chain combines TRBV10-1 with TRBJ1-2; maybe TRBD1 (5 bases). The CDR3 spans 13 residues. Germline V CDR1 and CDR2: WNHNN, SYGVQD (reference sequence). The V end lost 4 bases, the J end lost 6 bases, and 12 bases lay between the germline ends. The CDR3: CASSAGIDDGYTF. In nucleotides, the CDR3 is TGCGCCAGCAGTGCAGGGATTGATGATGGCTACACCTTC.

V gene TRBV7-9 combines with J gene TRBJ1-2, with a weak D call TRBD1 (5 bases). This CDR3 is built from 13 residues. Trimming took off 5 bases at V and 2 bases at J, with 9 bases between the two ends. CDR1 is SEHNR and CDR2 is FQNEAQ in the germline V gene (reference sequence). Here the CDR3 DNA reads TGTGCCAGCAGCCCCAGGGAAAACTATGGCTACACCTTC. As protein: CASSPRENYGYTF.

The chain joins TRBV5-1 to TRBJ1-1; unclear D gene. The CDR3 is made up of 13 amino acids. V was trimmed by 4 bases and J by 1 base, leaving 8 bases between them. CDR1 SGHRS and CDR2 YFSETQ come from the germline V gene. The CDR3 coding sequence is TGCGCCAGCAGCCAAACAGAGAACACTGAAGCTTTCTTT. Its translation is CASSQTENTEAFF. The full variable domain, with the rest looked up from reference TRBV5-1 and TRBJ1-1, is KAGVTQTPRYLIKTRGQQVTLSCSPISGHRSVSWYQQTPGQGLQFLFEYFSETQRNKGNFPGRFSGRQFSNSRSEMNVSTLELGDSALYLCASSQTENTEAFFGQGTRLTVV.

The CDR3 sequence is CASLTGNEKLFF. DNA of the CDR3: TGTGCCAGCCTGACTGGGAATGAAAAACTGTTTTTT. V usage is TRBV6-1 and J usage is TRBJ1-4; unclear D gene. CDR1 and CDR2 (germline): MNHNS, SASEGT. The CDR3 covers 12 residues. The germline V and J ends were trimmed by 8 bases and 5 bases, with 9 bases remaining between them.

CDR3 in DNA: TGTGCCAGCAGCCCCATCGGACGGGGTGGGGAGACCCAGTACTTC. Its translation: CASSPIGRGGETQYF. V and J are TRBV11-3 and TRBJ2-5; possibly TRBD2 for D (5 bases). Germline V lookup: CDR1 SGHNT, CDR2 YENEEA. The ends were cut back, 5 bases at V and 5 bases at J, with 18 bases in the middle. CDR3 length equals 15 residues.